The 24 T cell receptor beta chains below all came from one sample that was sequenced in a study of T cell changes during pregnancy in multiple sclerosis. Sequencing was performed with immunoSEQ multiplex PCR; in TCRdb, only in-frame clones are kept and a portion is missing. The sample lists roughly 73,000 clones, around nine tenths occurring once. Source: peripheral blood, taken in the second trimester of pregnancy. These receptors were taken from a female donor in good health, enrolled as a control in a pregnancy study.

The chain carries TRBV18 and TRBJ2-1; tentatively, D is TRBD2 (5 bases). This CDR3 contains 15 residues. The V end lost 3 bases, the J end lost 5 bases, and 14 bases lay between the germline ends. In germline, CDR1 is KGHSH, CDR2 LQKENI. The CDR3 nucleotides are TGTGCCAGCTCACCCCTACGTGGACTTAACAATGAGCAGTTCTTC. Translated, it gives CASSPLRGLNNEQFF. The whole variable domain, remainder taken from reference TRBV18 and TRBJ2-1, is NAGVMQNPRHLVRRRGQEARLRCSPMKGHSHVYWYRQLPEEGLKFMVYLQKENIIDESGMPKERFSAEFPKEGPSILRIQQVVRGDSAAYFCASSPLRGLNNEQFFGPGTRLTVL.

The chain has TRBV9 and TRBJ2-2; D gene uncertain. The germline V gene encodes CDR1 SGDLS and CDR2 YYNGEE. V lost 4 bases and J lost 6, with 4 bases in between. This CDR3 spans 11 amino acids. CDR3 protein: CASSIAGELFF. The CDR3 DNA sequence: TGTGCCAGCAGCATCGCCGGGGAGCTGTTTTTT.

This chain joins TRBV7-3 and TRBJ2-5; possible D gene TRBD1, 6 bases. Deletions cut 4 bases from V and 3 bases from J, with 15 bases between. This CDR3 comprises 15 residues. CDR1 SGHTA and CDR2 FQGTGA come from the germline V gene. CDR3 region: CASSSAADRKETQYF. Here the CDR3 DNA reads TGTGCCAGCAGCTCCGCCGCGGACAGAAAAGAGACCCAGTACTTC. Full variable domain (outside the CDR3, taken from reference TRBV7-3 and TRBJ2-5): GAGVSQTPSNKVTEKGKYVELRCDPISGHTALYWYRQSLGQGPEFLIYFQGTGAADDSGLPNDRFFAVRPEGSVSTLKIQRTERGDSAVYLCASSSAADRKETQYFGPGTRLLVL.

In its sample, this clone was seen once. J is TRBJ1-1 and V is TRBV7-3; 8 bases map to TRBD1. Germline V gene lookup returns CDR1 SGHTA and CDR2 FQGTGA. This CDR3 region has 13 residues. Trimming removed 5 bases from V and 5 bases from J; junction bases left unmatched: 4. The CDR3 DNA reads as TGTGCCAGCAGCAACACAGGGGGGACTGAAGCTTTCTTT. Amino acids: CASSNTGGTEAFF.

The chain combines TRBV6-6 with TRBJ2-7; D is perhaps TRBD2 (6 bases). V was shortened by 5 bases and J by 6 bases, with 11 bases between the two germline ends. CDR1 MNHNY and CDR2 SVGAGI come from the germline V gene (reference sequence). The CDR3 totals 12 residues. CDR3 residues: CASSGGRSEQYF. The CDR3 nucleotides read TGTGCCAGCAGTGGAGGGCGTAGCGAGCAGTACTTC.

This chain connects TRBV6-5 to TRBJ1-2, with TRBD1 as a possible D gene (5 bases). The CDR3 is 12 residues long. The germline V and J ends were trimmed by 6 bases and 4 bases, with 9 bases remaining between them. CDR1 is MNHEY and CDR2 is SVGAGI in the germline V gene. CDR3 loop: CASSLDSYGYTF. The CDR3 coding sequence is TGTGCCAGCAGCTTAGACAGCTATGGCTACACCTTC.

V gene TRBV7-2 combines with J gene TRBJ2-1, with no clear D. CDR3 length: 16 amino acids. Germline V gene lookup returns CDR1 SGHTA and CDR2 FQGNSA. Trimming pared 2 bases from V and 0 bases from J, leaving 11 bases between. The CDR3 nucleotides are TGTGCCAGCAGCTTAAATCGCGTAAACTCCTACAATGAGCAGTTCTTC. This translates into CASSLNRVNSYNEQFF.

V usage is TRBV4-2 and J usage is TRBJ2-1, with no clear D. V lost 2 bases, J lost 4 bases, and 12 bases lay in between. CDR3 length equals 15 residues. The germline V gene encodes CDR1 LGHNA and CDR2 YNFKEQ. In DNA form, the CDR3 reads TGTGCCAGCAGCCAATCCTCCCGAGAATACAATGAGCAGTTCTTC. Its protein is CASSQSSREYNEQFF.

The chain combines TRBV5-1 with TRBJ2-7, with 8 bases matching TRBD1. The CDR3 has 14 amino acids. Germline V gene sequence: CDR1 SGHRS, CDR2 YFSETQ. V was clipped by 5 bases and J by 4 bases; unmatched bases: 8. CDR3 coding DNA: TGCGCCAGCAGAGGTGAGACAGGGGATTACGAGCAGTACTTC. It encodes CASRGETGDYEQYF.

V gene TRBV9 combines with J gene TRBJ2-1; perhaps TRBD1 as D (6 bases). This CDR3 is 16 amino acids long. The germline V gene encodes CDR1 SGDLS and CDR2 YYNGEE. The V and J ends lost 0 bases and 2 bases respectively, with 12 bases between them. The CDR3 spells CASSVVGTSTYNEQFF. The CDR3 coding sequence is TGTGCCAGCAGCGTAGTGGGGACATCTACCTACAATGAGCAGTTCTTC.

The chain uses TRBV6-5 and TRBJ2-3; D remains unclear. In germline, CDR1 is MNHEY, CDR2 SVGAGI. Trimming shortened V by 5 bases and J by 3 bases, and 12 bases separated the two germline ends. This CDR3 has 14 residues. CDR3 protein: CASSTLSRTDTQYF. The CDR3 DNA reads as TGTGCCAGCAGTACCCTCTCCAGGACAGATACGCAGTATTTT.

The V call is TRBV4-1, the J call TRBJ2-7, with 7 bases lining up with TRBD1. V was clipped by 4 bases and J by 6 bases; unmatched bases: 9. The CDR3 contains 14 residues. The V gene's germline CDR1 is MGHRA and CDR2 YSYEKL. This CDR3 reads CASSPRQGFGEQYF. The CDR3, as DNA: TGCGCCAGCAGCCCCCGACAGGGTTTCGGCGAGCAGTACTTC.

The rearrangement joins TRBV5-1 to TRBJ2-7; D perhaps matches TRBD1 (7 bases). The CDR3 spans 14 residues. V lost 3 bases, J lost 2 bases, and 12 bases lay in between. Germline V CDR1 and CDR2: SGHRS, YFSETQ. CDR3 protein: CASSSGDRAYEQYF. The CDR3 DNA sequence: TGCGCCAGCAGCTCGGGGGACAGAGCCTACGAGCAGTACTTC.

The gene calls are TRBV9 and TRBJ2-2, with a possible D match to TRBD1 (6 bases). Trimming cost V 1 base and J 7 bases, with 11 bases left between them. From germline, CDR1 is SGDLS and CDR2 YYNGEE. This CDR3 region has 14 residues. CDR3 nucleotides: TGTGCCAGCAGCGTAACAGGGTCGGGCGGGGAGCTGTTTTTT. Its protein product is CASSVTGSGGELFF. Supplemented by reference TRBV9 and TRBJ2-2, the full variable domain reads DSGVTQTPKHLITATGQRVTLRCSPRSGDLSVYWYQQSLDQGLQFLIQYYNGEERAKGNILERFSAQQFPDLHSELNLSSLELGDSALYFCASSVTGSGGELFFGEGSRLTVL.

V gene TRBV9 combines with J gene TRBJ2-1, with TRBD2 identical over 8 bases. The J segment lost 0 bases and the V segment lost 4 bases, leaving 15 bases of the junction unmatched. CDR1 and CDR2 from the germline V gene are SGDLS and YYNGEE. This CDR3 comprises 19 residues. CDR3 bases: TGTGCCAGCAGCCCCCGGTGGCGGGGGGTCATGAGCTCCTACAATGAGCAGTTCTTC. Its translation is CASSPRWRGVMSSYNEQFF.

V usage is TRBV6-5 and J usage is TRBJ2-4; 7 bases are shared with TRBD1. The length of the CDR3 is 15 residues. The germline V gene encodes CDR1 MNHEY and CDR2 SVGAGI. Unmatched junction bases numbered 12, after V lost 5 bases and J lost 8 bases. This CDR3 is CASSNNRGSGDIQYF. CDR3 DNA sequence: TGTGCCAGCAGTAACAACAGGGGATCCGGAGACATTCAGTACTTC.

The rearrangement uses TRBV4-1 and TRBJ2-5; TRBD2 aligns across 11 bases. V was clipped by 3 bases and J by 1 base; unmatched bases: 7. The germline gives CDR1 MGHRA, CDR2 YSYEKL. The length of the CDR3 is 17 residues. The CDR3 DNA follows: TGCGCCAGCAGCCATAGCGGGGGGGCGCCCTCCCAAGAGACCCAGTACTTC. Its translation is CASSHSGGAPSQETQYF.

This chain connects TRBV4-1 to TRBJ1-1, with 10 positions matching TRBD1. The CDR3 is made up of 16 amino acids. The V segment lost 0 bases and the J segment 5 bases; nucleotides outside the gene matches: 6. Germline lookup yields CDR1 MGHRA and CDR2 YSYEKL. The CDR3 DNA reads TGCGCCAGCAGCCAAGAGGGGGACAGGGGATGGACTGAAGCTTTCTTT. Its protein is CASSQEGDRGWTEAFF.

This chain joins TRBV4-2 and TRBJ1-2; tentatively, D is TRBD1 (6 bases). Trimming cost V 1 base and J 6 bases, with 12 bases left between them. CDR1 and CDR2 from the germline V gene are LGHNA and YNFKEQ. This CDR3 contains 14 residues. CDR3 loop: CASSQGNRVHGYTF. As DNA, the CDR3 is TGTGCCAGCAGCCAAGGGAACAGGGTCCATGGCTACACCTTC.

The V call is TRBV6-6, the J call TRBJ1-1; a possible D gene is TRBD1 (5 bases). Trimming removed 1 base from V and 1 base from J, with 10 bases in between. The CDR3 length is 15 residues. The germline gives CDR1 MNHNY, CDR2 SVGAGI (reference sequence). The CDR3 DNA is TGTGCCAGCAGTTACTTGTCAGGGCGGAACACTGAAGCTTTCTTT. Its translation: CASSYLSGRNTEAFF.

The chain couples TRBV2 to TRBJ1-1; TRBD1 matches 12 bases. With 6 bases clipped from V and 1 base from J, the junction kept 12 bases outside the gene matches. CDR1 SNHLY and CDR2 FYNNEI come from the germline V gene. The CDR3 is 18 amino acids. In DNA, the CDR3 is TGTGCCAGCAGCGTAAGGGGGGGACAGGGGGCCTGGAACACTGAAGCTTTCTTT. Its translation is CASSVRGGQGAWNTEAFF. Complete variable domain (other parts from reference TRBV2 and TRBJ1-1): EPEVTQTPSHQVTQMGQEVILRCVPISNHLYFYWYRQILGQKVEFLVSFYNNEISEKSEIFDDQFSVERPDGSNFTLKIRSTKLEDSAMYFCASSVRGGQGAWNTEAFFGQGTRLTVV.

This clone has only one observation. The chain links TRBV5-3 to TRBJ2-3; D might be TRBD2 (6 bases). TRBV5-3 falls under the ORF class, with uncertain function. This CDR3 spans 14 amino acids. V lost 9 bases and J lost 1, with 15 bases in between. DNA for the CDR3: TGTGCCATCAAGGCTAGCGAACGCACAGATACGCAGTATTTT. Encoded protein: CAIKASERTDTQYF.

About this clone itself: The same CDR3 can be traced to other DNA sequences in this sample. The J gene is TRBJ2-5, the V gene TRBV5-4; 9 bases map to TRBD1. Germline V CDR1 and CDR2: SGHNT, YYREEE (reference sequence). J was trimmed by 2 bases and V by 3 bases; bases with no gene match: 2. The CDR3 is 14 amino acids. CDR3 protein: CASSYGTGQETQYF. In DNA form, the CDR3 reads TGTGCCAGCAGCTATGGGACAGGGCAAGAGACCCAGTACTTC.

This chain joins TRBV5-6 and TRBJ1-6; D unresolved. Germline CDR1 reads SGHDT; CDR2 reads YYEEEE. V lost 3 bases, J lost 6 bases, and 10 bases lay in between. The CDR3 has 14 amino acids. CDR3 loop: CASSSPWANSPLHF. The CDR3, as DNA: TGTGCCAGCAGCTCCCCGTGGGCTAATTCACCCCTCCACTTT.